One and the same sample provided the 4 T cell receptor beta chains below, sequenced in a study of identical twins. One entry per CDR3 protein, called by TCRdb with MiXCR from the 5' RACE reads. The sample has about 220,000 distinct CDR3 sequences, roughly a tenth seen once; the top ten hold approximately 5.1%. The material sequenced was memory (CD45RO+) T cells sorted from blood. These receptors were taken from a woman aged 18-35 years in good health.

The V and J genes are TRBV29-1 and TRBJ2-1; 10 positions agree with TRBD2. CDR1 SQVTM and CDR2 ANQGSEA come from the germline V gene. The CDR3 extends over 19 amino acids. J gave up 1 base and V 8 bases, and 20 bases lay outside the gene matches. The CDR3, as DNA: TGCAGCATCCCGGATTTCGGGCTAGCGGGAGAGGGGTCCTACAATGAGCAGTTCTTC. Its translation is CSIPDFGLAGEGSYNEQFF.

The gene calls are TRBV27 and TRBJ2-1; TRBD2 matches 7 bases. The germline gives CDR1 MNHEY, CDR2 SMNVEV (reference sequence). This CDR3 region has 16 residues. V shed 6 bases, J shed 1 base, and the junction held 9 bases outside the gene matches. The chain's CDR3 is CASSRVLAVSYNEQFF. The CDR3, as DNA: TGTGCCAGCAGCCGAGTCCTAGCGGTTTCCTACAATGAGCAGTTCTTC.

This clonotype appeared a few times. This chain links TRBV18 with TRBJ2-7; a weak D match, TRBD1 (5 bases). This CDR3 is 13 amino acids long. Deletions cut 5 bases from V and 3 bases from J, with 11 bases between. Germline V gene sequence: CDR1 KGHSH, CDR2 LQKENI. For the CDR3, the DNA is TGTGCCAGCTCAAGGTTACAGGACTACGAGCAGTACTTC. It encodes CASSRLQDYEQYF.

The chain couples TRBV9 to TRBJ1-4; D is uncertain. Germline CDR1 SGDLS, CDR2 YYNGEE. The CDR3 extends over 15 amino acids. Deletions cut 3 bases from V and 0 bases from J, with 9 bases between. CDR3 residues: CASSARGSTNEKLFF. Written as DNA, the CDR3 is TGTGCCAGCAGCGCTCGGGGATCAACTAATGAAAAACTGTTTTTT.